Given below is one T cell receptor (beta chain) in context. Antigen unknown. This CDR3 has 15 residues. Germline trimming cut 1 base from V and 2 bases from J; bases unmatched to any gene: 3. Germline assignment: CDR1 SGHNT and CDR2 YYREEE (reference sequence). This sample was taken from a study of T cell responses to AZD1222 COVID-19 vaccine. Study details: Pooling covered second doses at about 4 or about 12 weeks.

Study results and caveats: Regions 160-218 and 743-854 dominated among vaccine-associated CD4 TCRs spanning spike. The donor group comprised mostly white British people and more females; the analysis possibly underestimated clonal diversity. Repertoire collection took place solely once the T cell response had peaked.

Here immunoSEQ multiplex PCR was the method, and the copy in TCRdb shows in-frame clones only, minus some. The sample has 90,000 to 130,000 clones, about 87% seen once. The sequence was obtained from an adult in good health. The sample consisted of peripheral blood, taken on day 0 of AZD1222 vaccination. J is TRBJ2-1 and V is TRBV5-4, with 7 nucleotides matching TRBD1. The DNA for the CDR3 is TGTGCCAGCAGCTTGTCCGACAGGGCCTACAATGAGCAGTTCTTC. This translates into CASSLSDRAYNEQFF.